A selection of T cell receptor beta chains follows, all from one sample in a study of control samples from healthy donors and cancer patients. Clones were sequenced by immunoSEQ multiplex PCR, and TCRdb holds only the in-frame ones, with some missing. The sample contains 400,000 to 450,000 clones, 90% of which appear only once. Material for sequencing was PBMCs. The source of these receptors is a man aged 40-49 years with head and neck cancer. CDR3s include the opening cysteine and the closing phenylalanine or tryptophan. The D gene is left open where the match is weak. Expanded clones get a size class; other rows say once, few or many, or leave the size out.

>-|TRBV5-1|-|TRBJ2-1
TGCGCCAGCAGTCTTGAAGCGGGCCCCCCCTACAATGAGCAGTTCTTC
CASSLEAGPPYNEQFF
>-|TRBV7-3|-|TRBJ2-6
TGTGCCAGCAGCGGACGGGGTTCTGGGGCCAACGTCCTGACTTTC
CASSGRGSGANVLTF
>-|TRBV24-1|-|TRBJ1-6
TGTGCCACCAGTGATTCAGGGACATATTCACCCCTCCACTTT
CATSDSGTYSPLHF
>-|TRBV25-1|TRBD1|TRBJ2-3
TGTGCCAGCAGGGGGGACAGGGGATCAGATACGCAGTATTTT
CASRGDRGSDTQYF
>-|TRBV6-6|-|TRBJ1-1
TGTGCCAGCAGTTACGCCGACAGCAACACTGAAGCTTTCTTT
CASSYADSNTEAFF
>-|TRBV30|-|TRBJ1-4
TGTGCCTGGAGGGGGGGCGCTAATGAAAAACTGTTTTTT
CAWRGGANEKLFF
>-|TRBV19|TRBD2|TRBJ2-1
TGTGCCAGTAAGCTAGCGGGGGCAAGCTCCTACAATGAGCAGTTCTTC
CASKLAGASSYNEQFF
>-|TRBV7-3|-|TRBJ1-2
TGTGCCAGCAGCTTCGGAGGGCGGGGCGGCTACACCTTC
CASSFGGRGGYTF
>-|TRBV27|TRBD1|TRBJ2-4
TGTGCCAGCAGTTTGGTGGGCACAGGGGACAAAAACATTCAGTACTTC
CASSLVGTGDKNIQYF
>-|TRBV11-2|-|TRBJ2-7
TGTGCCAGCAGCTTCGGGGGAACCTACGAGCAGTACTTC
CASSFGGTYEQYF
>-|TRBV30|-|TRBJ1-5
TGTGCCTGGAGTGAAGTTAGCAATCAGCCCCAGCATTTT
CAWSEVSNQPQHF
>-|TRBV12-3/TRBV12-4|-|TRBJ2-5
TGTGCCAGCAGTTTCGAGAGGGTAGAGACCCAGTACTTC
CASSFERVETQYF
>few|TRBV6-5|TRBD1|TRBJ2-7
TGTGCCAGCAGTTACTCGACGACAGGGGGTCTCGAGCAGTACTTC
CASSYSTTGGLEQYF
>-|TRBV7-3|TRBD2|TRBJ2-5
TGTGCCAGCAGCTTATACGCGGGGGGAAAAGAGGCCCAGTACTTC
CASSLYAGGKEAQYF
>few|TRBV12-3/TRBV12-4|-|TRBJ1-1
TGTGCCAGCAGTTTTGGAGCGAACACTGAAGCTTTCTTT
CASSFGANTEAFF
>-|TRBV4-1|TRBD2|TRBJ2-7
TGCGCCAGCAGCCGTACTAGCGGGGGGGACTACGAGCAGTACTTC
CASSRTSGGDYEQYF
>-|TRBV7-8|-|TRBJ2-6
TGTGCCAGCAGCTCCTTTGAAACTGGGGCCAACGTCCTGACTTTC
CASSSFETGANVLTF
>-|TRBV30|TRBD1|TRBJ1-6
TGTGCCTGGAGTCCTCCGACAGGGGTTAAATCAAATTCACCCCTCCACTTT
CAWSPPTGVKSNSPLHF
>-|TRBV11-2|TRBD2|TRBJ2-1
TGTGCCAGCAGCCCCCGTGGGCTAGCGGGGAATGAGCAGTTCTTC
CASSPRGLAGNEQFF
>-|TRBV19|-|TRBJ1-1
TGTGCCAGTAGTATAAACGGGGGCGGAGAAACTGAAGCTTTCTTT
CASSINGGGETEAFF
>-|TRBV15|-|TRBJ1-6
TGTGCCACCAGCACTGGCAGGGTAAATAATTCACCCCTCCACTTT
CATSTGRVNNSPLHF
>-|TRBV6-5|-|TRBJ2-7
TGTGCCACCGCTTCGGTTACCTACGAGCAGTACTTC
CATASVTYEQYF
>-|TRBV7-2|TRBD2|TRBJ2-3
TGTGCCAGCAGCTTACAATATTCCAGCGGGGCAGATACGCAGTATTTT
CASSLQYSSGADTQYF
>-|TRBV11-2|TRBD2|TRBJ2-7
TGTGCCAGCAGCTGGGGACTAGCGGGGAAACTCTCGCGCGAGCAGTACTTC
CASSWGLAGKLSREQYF
>once|TRBV24-1|TRBD1|TRBJ2-3
TGTGCCACCAGTGATCCGCGGGGACAGGGTTTAGATACGCAGTATTTT
CATSDPRGQGLDTQYF
>once|TRBV11-2|-|TRBJ1-3
TGTGCCAGCAGCCCGTCCGTGGACTCTGGAAACACCATATATTTT
CASSPSVDSGNTIYF
>-|TRBV6-5|TRBD1|TRBJ2-5
TGTGCCAGCGACAGGGATACAGAGACCCAGTACTTC
CASDRDTETQYF
>-|TRBV6-1|-|TRBJ2-7
TGTGCCAGCAGTGAAATAGCGAGAAGCTACGAGCAGTACTTC
CASSEIARSYEQYF
>-|TRBV5-1|-|TRBJ2-3
TGCGCCAGCAGCGCCAGGAGACTCAGCACAGATACGCAGTATTTT
CASSARRLSTDTQYF
>-|TRBV9|TRBD2|TRBJ2-7
TGTGCCAGCAGAACTCCGGCTAGCGGGGAAATCTACGAGCAGTACTTC
CASRTPASGEIYEQYF
>-|TRBV11-3|-|TRBJ2-2
TGTGCCAGCAGCTTAGGGGGAGGCACCGGGGAGCTGTTTTTT
CASSLGGGTGELFF
>-|TRBV12-5|-|TRBJ1-1
TGTGCTAGTGGTTGGGGACACCCCCGCGCCACTGAAGCTTTCTTT
CASGWGHPRATEAFF
>-|TRBV11-2|-|TRBJ2-7
TGTGCCAGCAGCCGAAGACAGAGCTCCTACGAGCAGTACTTC
CASSRRQSSYEQYF
>-|TRBV19|-|TRBJ2-5
TGTGCCAGTAGTATAAGCACTAGTGAGACCCAGTACTTC
CASSISTSETQYF
>-|TRBV10-1|-|TRBJ2-2
TGCGCCAGCAGTGGAGGACAGAATGCGAACACCGGGGAGCTGTTTTTT
CASSGGQNANTGELFF